The sequence of this TCR beta chain was determined in a study of T cells after yellow fever vaccination (dated by TCRdb to 2018 to 2020). Regarding the complete study: The SMART-Seq v4 Ultra Low Input RNA kit was used to prepare libraries from fractions with low cell numbers. The cohort comprised two healthy male donors, one aged 18 to 30 and one aged 30 to 40 years. Blood was collected at multiple timepoints before and after primary and secondary immunization, and bulk PBMC replicates and cell subsets were isolated. Bulk TCR alpha and beta repertoires were sequenced longitudinally to track T-cell clones before and after primary and booster YFV17D yellow fever vaccination.

The study at large found these results: A small share of clonotypes was detected in both CD4 and CD8 compartments, with the overlap likely arising from convergent recombination. Compared with the primary T-cell response, the secondary T-cell response was weaker but faster, peaking on day 5 rather than day 15. Because only two donors were included in the study, the extent to which the findings can be generalized is limited. Because abundant contaminating clonotypes from the bulk population could be contained in FACS-sorted repertoires, computational filtering was required. After the booster, most clones that had expanded after primary vaccination were detected again (approximately 95% of CD4 and 88% of CD8), suggesting broad maintenance of memory.

Sample treatment or condition, as interpreted from the label and publication: live attenuated yellow fever vaccine strain. At every blood-draw timepoint, two biological replicates of bulk PBMCs were collected. PBMCs were isolated from peripheral blood using a standard Ficoll-Paque protocol. RNA was extracted with TriZol from bulk PBMCs, CD4 and CD8 fractions, and dextramer-positive and dextramer-negative fractions. Synthesis of TCR cDNA relied on 5'RACE template switching, a step that introduced a universal primer site along with unique molecular identifiers. cDNA synthesis was primed from both the TCR alpha and TCR beta constant segments. Library amplification involved two PCR steps, and the second step added sample barcodes and sequencing adapters. Sequencing of libraries was performed on Illumina HiSeq 2500 (2x100 bp) or NovaSeq (2x150 bp). Per the source publication's procedure: MIGEC was used to demultiplex reads and collapse the reads into UMI consensus sequences, and MiXCR was used for V(D)J alignment. Clonotypes responding to the vaccine were identified with edgeR on replicate PBMC samples, with the criteria of FDR below 0.01 and a log2 fold change above 5 up to day 15. Bulk clonotypes were assigned CD4 or CD8 identity according to which sequenced CD4 or CD8 repertoire held them at higher abundance. Using fastp at Q25 and MiXCR, TCRdb reprocessed the public reads and kept productive beta chains. Every distinct CDR3 protein forms one entry, paired with its most common genes and DNA. The V and J calls follow TCRdb's processing rather than the paper's. For this sample the table gives under 700,000 distinct CDR3 sequences, of which roughly a sixth were detected only once. The ten most abundant clones make up 17% of the sample.

This clonotype was recorded a few times. Its antigen has not been determined. No base quality information exists; no much larger clone differs at one position. V loses 6 bases, J loses 3 bases, and the germline ends lie 17 bases apart. According to the germline V gene, CDR1 reads KGHSH and CDR2 reads LQKENI. There are 15 amino acids in the CDR3, from cysteine to phenylalanine inclusive. Only CDR3 DNA remains: 45 bases, in frame from the first base. Sequences were derived from PBMCs, sampled 4 to 6 days after the first yellow fever vaccination. The origin of this receptor is a man aged 18 to 35 who received the YFV17D yellow fever vaccine. Recombination linked TRBV18 to TRBJ1-1; the D gene is perhaps TRBD1, on 5 matching bases. The CDR3 protein is CASSWGSGGDTEAFF. In nucleotides, the sequence is TGTGCCAGCTCCTGGGGGTCCGGTGGGGACACTGAAGCTTTCTTT.